The 25 T cell receptor beta chains below come from one sample, sequenced in a study of T cell repertoires in ileal Crohn's disease. The data were produced by immunoSEQ multiplex PCR, yet TCRdb's version contains in-frame clones alone and is incomplete. The sample yields under 2,500 clones, roughly 86% seen once. The sample comprised ileal tissue. The source of these receptors is an adult with Crohn's disease.

Regarding this clone: A read error may account for a junction end that differs from germline. The genes are TRBV7-7 and TRBJ2-5; 8 nucleotides line up with TRBD2. The germline V gene has CDR1 SSHAT and CDR2 FNYEAQ (reference sequence). CDR3 length: 15 amino acids. CDR3: CASSLRLAGEETQYF. CDR3 nucleotide sequence: TGTGCTAGCAGCTTGCGGCTAGCGGGCGAAGAGACCCAGTACTTC.

The chain has TRBV23-1 and TRBJ2-2; no clear D gene. Being an ORF, TRBV23-1 has a function that is uncertain. The germline V and J ends were trimmed by 4 bases and 1 base, with 19 bases remaining between them. CDR3 length: 18 residues. The CDR3 sequence: CASSRPGNRNRNTGELFF. CDR3 sequence (DNA): TGCGCCAGCAGTCGGCCAGGAAACCGAAATAGGAACACCGGGGAGCTGTTTTTT.

This clone has a handful of counts. The chain carries TRBV4-1 and TRBJ1-3, with TRBD1 identical over 8 bases. V was clipped by 3 bases and J by 4 bases; unmatched bases: 8. Germline V lookup: CDR1 MGHRA, CDR2 YSYEKL. The CDR3 covers 16 residues. The DNA for the CDR3 is TGCGCCAGCAGCCAGTACGACAGGGGAATGGGAAACACCATATATTTT. Protein product: CASSQYDRGMGNTIYF.

The rearrangement uses TRBV7-2 and TRBJ2-2; no clear D. The CDR3 has 15 residues. Germline CDR1 SGHTA, CDR2 FQGNSA. V lost 2 bases and J 6 bases, leaving 13 bases between the germline ends. The CDR3 DNA is TGTGCCAGCAGCTTATCGGTAAACCGGGCCGGGGAGCTGTTTTTT. Encoded protein: CASSLSVNRAGELFF.

The chain combines TRBV19 with TRBJ1-5; 8 nucleotides match TRBD1. V was pared by 4 bases and J by 7 bases, with 9 bases of the junction left unmatched. The germline gives CDR1 LNHDA, CDR2 SQIVND (reference sequence). The CDR3 is 15 amino acids. CDR3 bases: TGTGCCAGTAGTACGACAGGGGCCAAGGGGCAGCCCCAGCATTTT. This encodes CASSTTGAKGQPQHF.

CDR3 bases: TGTGCCAGCAGCCGCGATGCTACCCCCTACGAGCAGTACTTC. Translation: CASSRDATPYEQYF. The rearrangement links TRBV14 to TRBJ2-7; D call uncertain. The V end lost 4 bases, the J end lost 2 bases, and 12 bases lay between the germline ends. Germline V gives CDR1 SGHDN, CDR2 FVKESK. The CDR3 spans 14 residues.

The CDR3 here is CASSRQGSDTQYF. Written as DNA, the CDR3 is TGTGCCAGCAGTCGACAGGGATCAGATACGCAGTATTTT. The chain couples TRBV2 to TRBJ2-3; 7 nucleotides align to TRBD1. This CDR3 region has 13 residues. Unmatched junction bases numbered 3, after V lost 5 bases and J lost 4 bases. Germline CDR1 SNHLY, CDR2 FYNNEI.

The V call is TRBV5-4, the J call TRBJ2-3; 7 nucleotides align to TRBD1. The CDR3 consists of 16 residues. The V gene end was trimmed by 4 bases and the J gene end by 1 base; junction bases not matched to a gene: 9. Germline V lookup: CDR1 SGHNT, CDR2 YYREEE (reference sequence). The CDR3 nucleotides are TGTGCCAGCAGCCGCGGCGGCCAGGGGGGCACAGATACGCAGTATTTT. This sequence encodes CASSRGGQGGTDTQYF.

The chain carries TRBV30 and TRBJ2-5, with D possibly being TRBD2 (6 bases). The CDR3 consists of 15 residues. The germline gives CDR1 GTSNPN, CDR2 SVGIG (reference sequence). Between the trimmed V and J ends, which lost 2 bases and 5 bases, there was a span of 18 bases. CDR3 sequence: CAWSRVGSFGETQYF. CDR3 sequence (DNA): TGTGCCTGGAGTCGGGTCGGGAGTTTCGGCGAGACCCAGTACTTC.

The sample holds one count of this clone. The rearrangement joins TRBV2 to TRBJ1-6; 8 bases are a match to TRBD1. The CDR3 length is 15 residues. The V gene's germline CDR1 is SNHLY and CDR2 FYNNEI. V trimming: 4 bases; J trimming: 8 bases; junction bases outside the gene matches: 7. The DNA for the CDR3 is TGTGCCAGCAGTGGGCTCGGACAGGGATATTCACCCCTCCACTTT. Its protein product is CASSGLGQGYSPLHF. Variable domain in full (rest from reference TRBV2 and TRBJ1-6): EPEVTQTPSHQVTQMGQEVILRCVPISNHLYFYWYRQILGQKVEFLVSFYNNEISEKSEIFDDQFSVERPDGSNFTLKIRSTKLEDSAMYFCASSGLGQGYSPLHFGNGTRLTVT.

The rearrangement uses TRBV7-2 and TRBJ2-7, with TRBD1 identical over 11 bases. J gave up 6 bases and V 5 bases, and 6 bases lay outside the gene matches. The germline V gene encodes CDR1 SGHTA and CDR2 FQGNSA. The CDR3 runs 14 residues. The CDR3 sequence: CASSPDRGRLEQYF. The CDR3 DNA sequence: TGTGCCAGCAGCCCGGACAGGGGGCGCCTCGAGCAGTACTTC.

V and J are TRBV2 and TRBJ1-2; maybe TRBD1 (6 bases). Looked up from germline, CDR1 is SNHLY and CDR2 is FYNNEI. Between the trimmed V and J ends, which lost 5 bases and 4 bases, there was a span of 20 bases. The CDR3 runs to 16 residues. The CDR3 DNA reads TGTGCCAGCAGTCGATGGGAGGGGGGCCTGGGCTATGGCTACACCTTC. Translating it yields CASSRWEGGLGYGYTF.

This clone was observed a single time. V usage is TRBV19 and J usage is TRBJ2-1; TRBD1 might be the D (6 bases). Per germline, CDR1 LNHDA and CDR2 SQIVND (reference sequence). The CDR3 has 13 residues. Trimming stripped 5 bases from V and 8 bases from J, with 13 bases between. The CDR3 loop is CASSPRPGDEQFF. The CDR3 bases are TGTGCCAGTAGTCCAAGGCCAGGGGATGAGCAGTTCTTC.

This chain uses TRBV29-1 with TRBJ2-3, with a tentative D call TRBD2 (5 bases). CDR1 and CDR2 (germline): SQVTM, ANQGSEA. The CDR3 is made up of 12 amino acids. Trimming took 6 bases from V and 1 from J, leaving 8 bases between them. CDR3 DNA sequence: TGCAGCGTCCGGACTGGCACAGATACGCAGTATTTT. It yields the protein CSVRTGTDTQYF.

This chain connects TRBV10-2 to TRBJ1-1; D is unclear. V shed 5 bases and J shed 0 bases, with 7 bases lying between them. From germline, CDR1 is WSHSY and CDR2 SAAADI. The CDR3 totals 13 residues. The CDR3 DNA reads as TGCGCCAGCAGTCTGGGGTTGAACACTGAAGCTTTCTTT. This translates into CASSLGLNTEAFF.

J is TRBJ1-5 and V is TRBV11-1, with 8 bases matching TRBD1. The CDR3 consists of 16 residues. The V gene end was trimmed by 5 bases and the J gene end by 0 bases; junction bases not matched to a gene: 6. Germline CDR1 is SGHAT and CDR2 is FQDESV (reference sequence). For the CDR3, the DNA is TGTGCCAGCAGCAACACAGGGGGGTATAGCAATCAGCCCCAGCATTTT. Translation: CASSNTGGYSNQPQHF.

This chain uses TRBV2 with TRBJ2-7; TRBD1 might be the D (6 bases). V lost 3 bases and J 4 bases, leaving 19 bases between the germline ends. Germline-derived CDR1 and CDR2 are SNHLY and FYNNEI. CDR3 length: 16 amino acids. The CDR3 region has the DNA TGTGCCAGCAGTGATTTGGGGGACACCCGAGAGTACGAGCAGTACTTC. Translation gives CASSDLGDTREYEQYF.

The V call is TRBV18, the J call TRBJ2-4; the match to TRBD1 covers 8 bases. This CDR3 region has 17 residues. Per germline, CDR1 KGHSH and CDR2 LQKENI. The ends lost 3 bases at V and 8 bases at J; junction bases unmatched: 15. The CDR3 nucleotides read TGTGCCAGCTCACCGACCTATATTAACAGGGGGGAGGACATTCAGTACTTC. Residues: CASSPTYINRGEDIQYF.

The V gene is TRBV7-2, the J gene TRBJ2-5; the D call may be TRBD1 or TRBD2 (5 bases each). Germline V CDR1 and CDR2: SGHTA, FQGNSA. Between the trimmed V and J ends, which lost 1 base and 5 bases, there was a span of 14 bases. The CDR3 extends over 15 amino acids. The CDR3 DNA reads as TGTGCCAGCAGCTTAGAGGCAGGGAGATGGGAGACCCAGTACTTC. It specifies CASSLEAGRWETQYF.

This clone appeared a few times. The rearrangement joins TRBV5-1 to TRBJ2-5, with D tentatively TRBD2 (6 bases). V was clipped by 0 bases and J by 9 bases, with 21 bases between them. This CDR3 has 16 residues. Germline loops: CDR1 SGHRS, CDR2 YFSETQ. CDR3 nucleotide sequence: TGCGCCAGCAGCTTGGACGGTCAGGTCCCCTCGGGGGCCCAGTACTTC. This encodes CASSLDGQVPSGAQYF. Combining the CDR3 with reference TRBV5-1 and TRBJ2-5 gives the whole variable domain KAGVTQTPRYLIKTRGQQVTLSCSPISGHRSVSWYQQTPGQGLQFLFEYFSETQRNKGNFPGRFSGRQFSNSRSEMNVSTLELGDSALYLCASSLDGQVPSGAQYFGPGTRLLVL.

The chain is built from TRBV10-3 and TRBJ1-1; 8 nucleotides agree with TRBD1. Germline CDR1 is ENHRY and CDR2 is SYGVKD. The V gene end was trimmed by 3 bases and the J gene end by 1 base; junction bases not matched to a gene: 4. The CDR3 has 15 residues. CDR3 amino acids: CAISDPGQANTEAFF. The CDR3 region has the DNA TGTGCCATCAGTGATCCGGGACAGGCGAACACTGAAGCTTTCTTT.

The V gene is TRBV6-5, the J gene TRBJ2-2, with 9 bases matching TRBD1. The length of the CDR3 is 16 residues. The germline V gene has CDR1 MNHEY and CDR2 SVGAGI. The ends lost 2 bases at V and 7 bases at J; junction bases unmatched: 8. CDR3 nucleotides: TGTGCCAGCAGTTACGAGGGACAGGGTCTAAACGGGGAGCTGTTTTTT. It yields the protein CASSYEGQGLNGELFF.

This clone was observed a single time. The chain combines TRBV7-2 with TRBJ2-1; no clear D. CDR1 is SGHTA, CDR2 FQGNSA, per germline. The V end was cut by 0 bases, the J end by 9 bases, with 9 bases between. This CDR3 has 13 residues. CDR3 sequence reads: CASSLAPAGEQFF. As DNA, the CDR3 is TGTGCCAGCAGCTTAGCGCCGGCCGGTGAGCAGTTCTTC. Variable domain in full (rest from reference TRBV7-2 and TRBJ2-1): GAGVSQSPSNKVTEKGKDVELRCDPISGHTALYWYRQSLGQGLEFLIYFQGNSAPDKSGLPSDRFSAERTGGSVSTLTIQRTQQEDSAVYLCASSLAPAGEQFFGPGTRLTVL.

The rearrangement links TRBV10-3 to TRBJ2-5; D gene uncertain. This CDR3 spans 13 amino acids. The V gene lost 9 bases and the J gene lost 5 bases, with 16 bases spanning the gap. Germline assignment: CDR1 ENHRY and CDR2 SYGVKD. CDR3 loop: CAIQYGVGETQYF. CDR3 bases: TGTGCCATACAATATGGGGTAGGGGAGACCCAGTACTTC.

This clone was counted a few times. CDR3 in DNA: TGTGCCAGCACCCATGACAGGGATGGTAGGAGCTACACCTTC. Amino acid sequence: CASTHDRDGRSYTF. The chain links TRBV5-4 to TRBJ1-2; 7 nucleotides align to TRBD1. The CDR3 has 14 amino acids. The germline V gene encodes CDR1 SGHNT and CDR2 YYREEE (reference sequence). V gave up 6 bases and J gave up 9 bases; unmatched junction bases: 14. The full variable domain, rest sourced from reference TRBV5-4 and TRBJ1-2, is ETGVTQSPTHLIKTRGQQVTLRCSSQSGHNTVSWYQQALGQGPQFIFQYYREEENGRGNFPPRFSGLQFPNYSSELNVNALELDDSALYLCASTHDRDGRSYTFGSGTRLTVV.